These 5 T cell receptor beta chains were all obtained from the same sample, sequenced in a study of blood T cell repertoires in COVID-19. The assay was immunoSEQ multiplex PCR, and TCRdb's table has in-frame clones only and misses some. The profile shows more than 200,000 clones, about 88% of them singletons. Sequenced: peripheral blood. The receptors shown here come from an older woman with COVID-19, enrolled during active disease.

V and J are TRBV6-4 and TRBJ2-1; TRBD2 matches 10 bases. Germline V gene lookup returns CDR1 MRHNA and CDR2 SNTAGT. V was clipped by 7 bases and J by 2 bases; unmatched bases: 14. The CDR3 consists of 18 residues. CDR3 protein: CASMRSGRANLTYNEQFF. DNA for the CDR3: TGTGCCAGCATGAGGAGCGGGAGGGCAAATTTAACCTACAATGAGCAGTTCTTC.

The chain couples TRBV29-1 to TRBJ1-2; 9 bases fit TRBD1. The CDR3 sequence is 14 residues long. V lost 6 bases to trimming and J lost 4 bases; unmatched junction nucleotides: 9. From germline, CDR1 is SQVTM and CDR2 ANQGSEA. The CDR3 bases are TGCAGCGTCGCCACAGGGGGCGCCGGCTATGGCTACACCTTC. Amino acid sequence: CSVATGGAGYGYTF.

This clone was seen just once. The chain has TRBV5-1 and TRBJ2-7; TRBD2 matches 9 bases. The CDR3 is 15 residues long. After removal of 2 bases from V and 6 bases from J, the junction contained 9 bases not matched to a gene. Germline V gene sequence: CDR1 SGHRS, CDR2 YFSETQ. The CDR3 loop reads CASSLPSGVGVEQYF. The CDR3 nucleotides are TGCGCCAGCAGCTTACCTAGCGGGGTTGGGGTCGAGCAGTACTTC.

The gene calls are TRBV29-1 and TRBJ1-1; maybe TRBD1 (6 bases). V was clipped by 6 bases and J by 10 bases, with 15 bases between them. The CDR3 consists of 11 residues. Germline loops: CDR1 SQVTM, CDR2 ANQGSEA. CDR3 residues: CSVHTGNGAFF. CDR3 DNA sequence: TGCAGCGTACACACAGGGAATGGAGCTTTCTTT.

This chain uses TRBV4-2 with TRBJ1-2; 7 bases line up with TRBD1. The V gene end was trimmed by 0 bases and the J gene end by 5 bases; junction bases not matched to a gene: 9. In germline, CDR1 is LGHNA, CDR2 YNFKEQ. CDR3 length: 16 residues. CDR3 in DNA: TGTGCCAGCAGCCAAGAGATGAGGGGGCAGGATTATGGCTACACCTTC. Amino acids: CASSQEMRGQDYGYTF.